These T cell receptor beta chains were read from a single sample in a study of post-analysis software for immune sequencing data. TCRdb redid the calling of the PCR reads with MiXCR, one entry per CDR3 protein. The table has about half a million distinct CDR3 sequences, approximately 46% seen once. The sequencing sample was made of blood. These receptors were taken from a girl between 10 and 17 years old with multiple sclerosis. CDR3s leave out the opening cysteine and the closing phenylalanine or tryptophan. The order of the fields is V gene, J gene, CDR3 protein.

>TRBV7-9|TRBJ2-1
ASSPDRRHEQF
>TRBV29-1|TRBJ2-7
SVEVGPTYEQY
>TRBV10-3|TRBJ2-7
AISESWGFEQY
>TRBV7-3|TRBJ2-1
ASSLASSGGEQF
>TRBV27|TRBJ1-5
ASSLSGYQPQH
>TRBV20-1|TRBJ2-7
SARLVRTGTYEQY
>TRBV29-1|TRBJ2-1
SVTGTGGFQF
>TRBV9|TRBJ2-5
ASSGTPGLAGDAETQY
>TRBV27|TRBJ2-3
ASSLSGGLADTQY
>TRBV29-1|TRBJ2-1
SVEASGRLSEQF
>TRBV7-2|TRBJ1-2
ASRPNRPNYGYT
>TRBV6-6|TRBJ1-5
ASSYSIQWNQPQH
>TRBV20-1|TRBJ1-1
SARRQGPNTEAF
>TRBV29-1|TRBJ1-2
NVEGQRAGIDYGYT
>TRBV21-1|TRBJ1-3
ASSKGSAQSFNTIY
>TRBV12-3/TRBV12-4|TRBJ2-3
ASRRGASVDTQY
>TRBV7-9|TRBJ2-1
ASSPTSGRSNEQF
>TRBV29-1|TRBJ2-7
SVELAGVPLNEQY
>TRBV18|TRBJ1-1
ASSPSPGTGTEAF
>TRBV11-1|TRBJ2-7
ASSSNLVAPGQTSSPSYEQY
>TRBV11-2|TRBJ2-7
ASSLRQLYEQY
>TRBV7-8|TRBJ1-2
VSSLALGRNYGYT
>TRBV9|TRBJ1-2
ASSVDRRGDYGYT
>TRBV11-2|TRBJ2-5
ASSLALAGDNEQY
>TRBV24-1|TRBJ1-5
ATSERQENQPQH
>TRBV28|TRBJ2-7
ASSLFLGQNYEQY
>TRBV29-1|TRBJ2-1
SVDLGLARDEQF
>TRBV18|TRBJ2-3
ASSPGQGTTDTQY
>TRBV5-5|TRBJ1-1
ASSLYQGVNTEAF
>TRBV5-1|TRBJ2-5
ASSPGTVFGQY
>TRBV6-4|TRBJ2-1
ASSPGLAGYNERF
>TRBV28|TRBJ2-7
ASSPPGGVYEQY
>TRBV5-1|TRBJ2-4
ASSITSLGEQY
>TRBV12-3/TRBV12-4|-
ASSLTSGRQTQY
>TRBV29-1|TRBJ2-2
SARLAIGELF
>TRBV9|TRBJ1-5
ASSVGADSNQPQH
>TRBV4-1|TRBJ2-1
ASSPGGRASSVVLSYNEQF
>TRBV20-1|TRBJ2-7
SASHNSYEQY
>TRBV15|TRBJ2-5
ATSRDPDTIQETQY
>TRBV29-1|TRBJ2-7
SVAWDRAYEQY
>TRBV20-1|TRBJ1-1
SAPDSSMNTEAF
>TRBV10-3|-
ATLAGTNNEQY
>TRBV6-5|TRBJ2-7
ASSYAAGAGYEQY
>TRBV6-2/TRBV6-3|TRBJ1-2
ASSYGPVDGYT
>TRBV5-1|TRBJ2-7
ASSARQGFSSYEQY
>TRBV7-8|TRBJ2-7
ASSLVVSGVSYEQY
>TRBV7-6|TRBJ2-3
ASSLAGTGKHTQY
>TRBV5-8|TRBJ1-5
ASRSRSQVNQPQH
>TRBV29-1|TRBJ2-1
SVEKWLAGSYNEQF
>TRBV20-1|TRBJ1-2
SARGLHYTENYGYT
>TRBV29-1|TRBJ1-2
SVDGKGYGYT
>TRBV20-1|TRBJ1-4
SADDRGAYEKLF
>TRBV4-2|TRBJ2-1
ASSQGTRGLVSDEQF
>TRBV5-1|TRBJ2-7
ASSGGPNYEQY
>TRBV2|TRBJ2-1
ASSVQGPLNEQF
>TRBV7-9|TRBJ2-1
AVRGTPGMDEQF
>TRBV20-1|TRBJ2-4
SAAVGEQY